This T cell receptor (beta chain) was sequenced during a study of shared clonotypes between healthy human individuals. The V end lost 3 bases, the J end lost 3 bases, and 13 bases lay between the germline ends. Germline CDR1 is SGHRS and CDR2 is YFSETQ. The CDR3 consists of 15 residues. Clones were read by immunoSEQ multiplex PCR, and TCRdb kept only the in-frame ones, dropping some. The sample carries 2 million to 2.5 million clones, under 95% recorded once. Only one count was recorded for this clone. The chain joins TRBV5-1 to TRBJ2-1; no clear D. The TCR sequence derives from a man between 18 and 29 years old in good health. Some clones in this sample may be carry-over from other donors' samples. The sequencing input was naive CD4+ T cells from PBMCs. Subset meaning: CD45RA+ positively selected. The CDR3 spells CASSSGNTLYNEQFF. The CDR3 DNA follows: TGCGCCAGCAGCTCCGGCAACACCCTCTACAATGAGCAGTTCTTC.